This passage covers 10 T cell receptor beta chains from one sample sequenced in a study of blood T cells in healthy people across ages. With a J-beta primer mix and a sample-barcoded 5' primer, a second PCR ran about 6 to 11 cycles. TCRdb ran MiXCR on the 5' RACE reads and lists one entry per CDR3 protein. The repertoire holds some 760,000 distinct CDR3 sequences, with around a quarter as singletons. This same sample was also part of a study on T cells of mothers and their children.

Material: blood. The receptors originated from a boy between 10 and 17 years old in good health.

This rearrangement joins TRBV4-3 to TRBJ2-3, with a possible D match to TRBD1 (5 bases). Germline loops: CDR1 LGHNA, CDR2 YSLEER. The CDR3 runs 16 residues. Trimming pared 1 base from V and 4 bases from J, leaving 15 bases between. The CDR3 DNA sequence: TGCGCCAGCAGCCAAGTCGGCAGGGAAGGGTCAGATACGCAGTATTTT. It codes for CASSQVGREGSDTQYF.

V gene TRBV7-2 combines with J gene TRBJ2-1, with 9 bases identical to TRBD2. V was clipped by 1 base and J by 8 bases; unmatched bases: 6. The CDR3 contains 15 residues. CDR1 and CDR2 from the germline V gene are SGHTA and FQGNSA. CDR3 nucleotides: TGTGCCAGCAGCTTAGTCGGCGGGGGGGAGCATGAGCAGTTCTTC. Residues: CASSLVGGGEHEQFF.

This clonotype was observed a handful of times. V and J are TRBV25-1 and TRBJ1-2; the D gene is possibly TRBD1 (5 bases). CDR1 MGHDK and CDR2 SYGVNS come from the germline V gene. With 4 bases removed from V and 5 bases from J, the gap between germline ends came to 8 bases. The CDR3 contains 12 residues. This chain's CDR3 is CASSAQEYGYTF. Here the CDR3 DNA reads TGTGCCAGCAGTGCACAGGAGTATGGCTACACCTTC.

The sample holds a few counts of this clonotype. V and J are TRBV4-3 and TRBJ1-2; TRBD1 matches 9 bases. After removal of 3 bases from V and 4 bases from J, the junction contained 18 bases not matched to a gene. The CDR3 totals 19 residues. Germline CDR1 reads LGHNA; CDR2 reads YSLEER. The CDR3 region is CASSHRGKTGGPDSYGYTF. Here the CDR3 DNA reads TGCGCCAGCAGCCATCGGGGTAAAACAGGGGGCCCGGACAGCTATGGCTACACCTTC.

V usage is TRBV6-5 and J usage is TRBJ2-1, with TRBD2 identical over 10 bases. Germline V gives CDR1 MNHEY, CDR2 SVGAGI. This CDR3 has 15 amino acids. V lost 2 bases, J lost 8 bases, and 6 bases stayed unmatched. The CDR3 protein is CASSYGLAGAYEQFF. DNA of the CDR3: TGTGCCAGCAGTTACGGCCTAGCGGGGGCCTATGAGCAGTTCTTC.

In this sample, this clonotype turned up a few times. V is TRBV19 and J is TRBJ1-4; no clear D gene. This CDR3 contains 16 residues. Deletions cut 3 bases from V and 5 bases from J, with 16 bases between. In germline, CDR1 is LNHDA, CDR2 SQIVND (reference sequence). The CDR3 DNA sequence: TGTGCCAGTAGTATTCGGGTTGGCACCCGGAATGAAAAACTGTTTTTT. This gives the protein CASSIRVGTRNEKLFF.

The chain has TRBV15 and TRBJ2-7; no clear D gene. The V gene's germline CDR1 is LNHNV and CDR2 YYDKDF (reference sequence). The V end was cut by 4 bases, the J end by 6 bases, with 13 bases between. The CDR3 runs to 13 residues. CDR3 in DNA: TGTGCCACCAGCATTAACTCGGTGGGCGAGCAGTACTTC. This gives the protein CATSINSVGEQYF. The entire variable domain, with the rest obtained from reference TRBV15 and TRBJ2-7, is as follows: DAMVIQNPRYQVTQFGKPVTLSCSQTLNHNVMYWYQQKSSQAPKLLFHYYDKDFNNEADTPDNFQSRRPNTSFCFLDIRSPGLGDTAMYLCATSINSVGEQYFGPGTRLTVT.

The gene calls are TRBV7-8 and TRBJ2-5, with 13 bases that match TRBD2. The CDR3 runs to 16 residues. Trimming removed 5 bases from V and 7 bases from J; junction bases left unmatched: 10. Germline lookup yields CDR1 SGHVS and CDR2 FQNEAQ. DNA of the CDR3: TGTGCCAGCAGCCCGACCTGGACTAGCGGGAGAGGGACCCAGTACTTC. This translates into CASSPTWTSGRGTQYF.

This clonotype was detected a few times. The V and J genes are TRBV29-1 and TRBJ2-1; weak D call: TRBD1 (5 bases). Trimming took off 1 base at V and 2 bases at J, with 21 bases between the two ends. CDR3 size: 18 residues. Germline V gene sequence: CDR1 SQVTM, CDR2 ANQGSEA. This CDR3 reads CSVEGGRGPSLTYNEQFF. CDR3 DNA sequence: TGCAGCGTTGAAGGTGGAAGGGGCCCCTCATTGACCTACAATGAGCAGTTCTTC.

In DNA form, the CDR3 reads TGTGCCAGCAGAACGGCTAGCGGATCTTACGAGCAGTACTTC. This codes for CASRTASGSYEQYF. The chain has TRBV2 and TRBJ2-7; 7 nucleotides line up with TRBD2. J lost 4 bases, V lost 6 bases, and 9 bases had no gene match. The CDR3 loop spans 14 amino acids. In germline, CDR1 is SNHLY, CDR2 FYNNEI. The full variable domain, with the rest looked up from reference TRBV2 and TRBJ2-7, is EPEVTQTPSHQVTQMGQEVILRCVPISNHLYFYWYRQILGQKVEFLVSFYNNEISEKSEIFDDQFSVERPDGSNFTLKIRSTKLEDSAMYFCASRTASGSYEQYFGPGTRLTVT.